This is a list of T cell receptor beta chains from one sample in a study of sequential checkpoint blockade in melanoma. Generated by immunoSEQ multiplex PCR, the TCRdb table keeps only in-frame clones and is missing some. This sample carries 20,000 to 25,000 clones, almost 85% of them seen once, and the ten largest clones take 9.5% to 13%. The material was CD8+ T cells sorted from blood (inferred from file names), obtained from a patient given nivolumab and ipilimumab in sequence. These TCRs come from a human donor with melanoma. Both conserved end residues are part of each CDR3. D genes are given only for firm matches. Clone size is shown for a subset of rows, as once, few, many or a class of expanded clone.

j_call,v_call,d_call,clone_size,cdr3_aa,cdr3_nt
TRBJ2-7,TRBV28,.,once,CASNPPGNEQYF,TGTGCCAGCAACCCCCCCGGGAACGAGCAGTACTTC
TRBJ2-5,TRBV11-2,TRBD1,.,CASSKEGRGPQYF,TGTGCCAGCAGCAAAGAGGGCAGGGGGCCCCAGTACTTC
TRBJ2-1,TRBV5-6,TRBD2,.,CASSRIAGGYNEQFF,TGTGCCAGCAGCCGTATAGCGGGAGGGTACAATGAGCAGTTCTTC
TRBJ2-1,TRBV5-4,.,.,CASSLESRDNEQFF,TGTGCCAGCAGCTTGGAGTCGAGGGACAATGAGCAGTTCTTC
TRBJ1-3,TRBV6-5,TRBD1,.,CASSKGALSGNTIYF,TGTGCCAGCAGTAAGGGGGCCCTCTCTGGAAACACCATATATTTT
TRBJ1-2,TRBV11-2,.,.,CASSLGGLGYGYTF,TGTGCCAGCAGCTTAGGGGGGCTCGGCTATGGCTACACCTTC
TRBJ2-5,TRBV11-2,.,.,CASSLGPGQLTEQYF,TGTGCCAGCAGCTTAGGTCCGGGACAACTTACGGAGCAGTACTTC
TRBJ2-7,TRBV7-9,.,.,CASSFEGYYSYEQYF,TGTGCCAGCAGCTTCGAGGGTTATTACTCCTACGAGCAGTACTTC
TRBJ1-6,TRBV28,.,.,CASTARLSSYNSPLHF,TGTGCCAGCACCGCGAGACTCAGTTCCTATAATTCACCCCTCCACTTT
TRBJ2-2,TRBV27,TRBD2,.,CASSLLAGGSTGELFF,TGTGCCAGCAGTTTGTTAGCGGGAGGCTCTACCGGGGAGCTGTTTTTT
TRBJ2-6,TRBV4-3,.,.,CASSQDGGRAGANVLTF,TGCGCCAGCAGCCAAGATGGGGGCAGGGCTGGGGCCAACGTCCTGACTTTC
TRBJ1-5,TRBV6-5,TRBD1,.,CASRKGQGNQPQHF,TGTGCCAGCAGGAAAGGACAGGGCAATCAGCCCCAGCATTTT
TRBJ2-4,TRBV29-1,TRBD1,.,CSVPGQGARNIQYF,TGCAGCGTCCCGGGACAGGGGGCAAGGAACATTCAGTACTTC
TRBJ2-5,TRBV28,TRBD1,once,CASTAGTGVGETQYF,TGTGCCAGCACCGCGGGGACAGGGGTAGGAGAGACCCAGTACTTC
TRBJ2-7,TRBV7-3,TRBD2,.,CASSPTSGSSYEQYF,TGTGCCAGCAGCCCCACTAGCGGGAGCTCCTACGAGCAGTACTTC
TRBJ2-2,TRBV9,.,once,CASSVVANTGELFF,TGTGCCAGCAGCGTAGTCGCGAACACCGGGGAGCTGTTTTTT
TRBJ1-1,TRBV11-2,.,.,CASSLNLNTEAFF,TGTGCCAGCAGCTTAAACTTGAACACTGAAGCTTTCTTT
TRBJ1-1,TRBV25-1,TRBD1,few,CASSRQGAPEAFF,TGTGCCAGCAGTCGACAGGGGGCACCTGAAGCTTTCTTT
TRBJ2-5,TRBV27,TRBD1,.,CASSLGTGDFQETQYF,TGTGCCAGCAGTTTGGGGACAGGAGACTTTCAAGAGACCCAGTACTTC
TRBJ1-4,TRBV28,.,.,CASSFSGGEKLFF,TGTGCCAGCAGTTTTTCGGGGGGTGAAAAACTGTTTTTT
TRBJ2-5,TRBV2,TRBD2,.,CASSEMSSSGTETQYF,TGTGCCAGCAGTGAAATGTCGTCTAGCGGGACTGAGACCCAGTACTTC
TRBJ1-5,TRBV19,.,.,CASSMKAGDQPQHF,TGTGCCAGTAGTATGAAGGCGGGGGATCAGCCCCAGCATTTT
TRBJ1-1,TRBV9,.,.,CASSVNLAGGEAFF,TGTGCCAGCAGCGTAAACTTAGCAGGAGGTGAAGCTTTCTTT
TRBJ2-1,TRBV7-2,.,.,CASSSDPSGNEQFF,TGTGCCAGCAGCTCCGATCCCTCGGGCAATGAGCAGTTCTTC
TRBJ2-4,TRBV7-2,TRBD2,once,CASSLGGGNIQYF,TGTGCCAGCAGCTTAGGGGGGGGAAACATTCAGTACTTC
TRBJ2-3,TRBV9,.,.,CASSAEGVTDTQYF,TGTGCCAGCAGCGCCGAGGGGGTCACAGATACGCAGTATTTT
TRBJ2-7,TRBV18,.,.,CASSPGSAYEQYF,TGTGCCAGCTCACCAGGGAGTGCCTACGAGCAGTACTTC
TRBJ2-4,TRBV30,.,few,CAWSVLGARGNIQYF,TGTGCCTGGAGTGTACTAGGGGCCAGGGGAAACATTCAGTACTTC
TRBJ1-5,TRBV10-2,.,.,CASRGDMGIQPQHF,TGCGCCAGCAGGGGGGACATGGGGATTCAGCCCCAGCATTTT